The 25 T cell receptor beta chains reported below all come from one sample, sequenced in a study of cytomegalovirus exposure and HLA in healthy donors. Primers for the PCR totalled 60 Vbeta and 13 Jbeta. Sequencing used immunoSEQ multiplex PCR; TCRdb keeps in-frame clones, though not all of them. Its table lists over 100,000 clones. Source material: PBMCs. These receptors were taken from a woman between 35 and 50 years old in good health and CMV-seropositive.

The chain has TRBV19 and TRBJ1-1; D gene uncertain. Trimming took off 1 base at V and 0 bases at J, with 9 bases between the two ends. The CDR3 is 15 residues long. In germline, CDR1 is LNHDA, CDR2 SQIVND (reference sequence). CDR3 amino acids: CASSIGPDMNTEAFF. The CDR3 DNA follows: TGTGCCAGTAGTATAGGGCCAGACATGAACACTGAAGCTTTCTTT.

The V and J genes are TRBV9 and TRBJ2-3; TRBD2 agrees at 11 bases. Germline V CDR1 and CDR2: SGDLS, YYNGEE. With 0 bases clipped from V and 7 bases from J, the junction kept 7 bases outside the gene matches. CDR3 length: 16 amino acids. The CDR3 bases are TGTGCCAGCAGCGTAGGGATAGCGGGAGGGCAAAATACGCAGTATTTT. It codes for CASSVGIAGGQNTQYF. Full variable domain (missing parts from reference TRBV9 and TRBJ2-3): DSGVTQTPKHLITATGQRVTLRCSPRSGDLSVYWYQQSLDQGLQFLIQYYNGEERAKGNILERFSAQQFPDLHSELNLSSLELGDSALYFCASSVGIAGGQNTQYFGPGTRLTVL.

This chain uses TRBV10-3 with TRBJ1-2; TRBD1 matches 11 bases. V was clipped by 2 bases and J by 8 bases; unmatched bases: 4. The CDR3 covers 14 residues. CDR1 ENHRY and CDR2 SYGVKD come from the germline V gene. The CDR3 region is CAISEPGQGEGYTF. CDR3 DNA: TGTGCCATCAGTGAGCCGGGACAGGGGGAAGGCTACACCTTC.

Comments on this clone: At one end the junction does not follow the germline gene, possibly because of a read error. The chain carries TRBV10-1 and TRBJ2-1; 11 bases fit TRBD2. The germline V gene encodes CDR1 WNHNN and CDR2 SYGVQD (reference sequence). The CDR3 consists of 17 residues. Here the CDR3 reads CASTTKIRLAGFNEQLF. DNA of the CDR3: TGCGCCAGCACGACTAAAATAAGACTAGCGGGATTCAATGAGCAGCTCTTC.

The DNA for the CDR3 is TGTGCCAGCAGCCAAGATCCGGGGGGGGACACCGGGGAGCTGTTTTTT. Its translation: CASSQDPGGDTGELFF. The V gene is TRBV4-2, the J gene TRBJ2-2; 8 nucleotides agree with TRBD2. The V and J ends lost 0 bases and 3 bases, in that order; junction bases with no gene match: 3. Germline CDR1 and CDR2: LGHNA and YNFKEQ. This CDR3 region has 16 residues.

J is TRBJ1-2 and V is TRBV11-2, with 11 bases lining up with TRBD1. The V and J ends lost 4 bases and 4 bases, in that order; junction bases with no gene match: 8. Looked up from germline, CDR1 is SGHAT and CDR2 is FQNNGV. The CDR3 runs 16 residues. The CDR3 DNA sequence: TGTGCCAGCAGCTCAATCACGGGACAGGGGGGCTATGGCTACACCTTC. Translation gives CASSSITGQGGYGYTF. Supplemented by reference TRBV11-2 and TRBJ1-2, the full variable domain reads EAGVAQSPRYKIIEKRQSVAFWCNPISGHATLYWYQQILGQGPKLLIQFQNNGVVDDSQLPKDRFSAERLKGVDSTLKIQPAKLEDSAVYLCASSSITGQGGYGYTFGSGTRLTVV.

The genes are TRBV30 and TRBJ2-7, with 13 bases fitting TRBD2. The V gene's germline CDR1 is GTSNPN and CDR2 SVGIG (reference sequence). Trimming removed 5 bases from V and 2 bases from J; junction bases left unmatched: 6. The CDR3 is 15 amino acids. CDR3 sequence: CAWGGGLAGAYEQYF. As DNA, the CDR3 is TGTGCCTGGGGCGGCGGACTAGCGGGAGCCTACGAGCAGTACTTC.

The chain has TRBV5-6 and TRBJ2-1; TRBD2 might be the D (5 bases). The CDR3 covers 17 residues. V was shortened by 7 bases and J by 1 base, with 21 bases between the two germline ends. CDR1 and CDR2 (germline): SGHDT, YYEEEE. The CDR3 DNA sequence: TGTGCCAGCGGGTTCTCGGGCGGTAGAGGGTCCTACAATGAGCAGTTCTTC. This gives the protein CASGFSGGRGSYNEQFF.

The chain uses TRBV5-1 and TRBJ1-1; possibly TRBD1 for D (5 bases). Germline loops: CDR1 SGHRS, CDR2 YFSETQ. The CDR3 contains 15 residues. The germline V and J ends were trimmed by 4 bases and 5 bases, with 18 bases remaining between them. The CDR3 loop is CASSPYGRGGTEAFF. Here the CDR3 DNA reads TGCGCCAGCAGCCCCTACGGGAGGGGAGGTACTGAAGCTTTCTTT.

The CDR3: CASSTAPGQGLNTGELFF. The CDR3, as DNA: TGTGCCAGTAGTACCGCACCCGGACAGGGGCTGAACACCGGGGAGCTGTTTTTT. The chain carries TRBV19 and TRBJ2-2, with 9 bases matching TRBD1. The CDR3 is 18 amino acids. J lost 1 base, V lost 4 bases, and 10 bases had no gene match. Germline-derived CDR1 and CDR2 are LNHDA and SQIVND (reference sequence).

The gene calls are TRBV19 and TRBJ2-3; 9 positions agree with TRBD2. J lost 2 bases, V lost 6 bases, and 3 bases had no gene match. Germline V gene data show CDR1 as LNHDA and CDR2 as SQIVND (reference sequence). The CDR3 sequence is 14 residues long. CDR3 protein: CASRLAGDTDTQYF. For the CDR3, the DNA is TGTGCCAGTAGATTAGCGGGGGACACAGATACGCAGTATTTT.

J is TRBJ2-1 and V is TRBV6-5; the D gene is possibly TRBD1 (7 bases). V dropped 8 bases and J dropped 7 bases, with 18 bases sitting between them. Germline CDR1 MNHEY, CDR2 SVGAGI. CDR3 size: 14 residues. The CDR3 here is CASWRAGGGNEQFF. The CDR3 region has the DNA TGTGCCAGCTGGCGGGCAGGGGGAGGAAATGAGCAGTTCTTC.

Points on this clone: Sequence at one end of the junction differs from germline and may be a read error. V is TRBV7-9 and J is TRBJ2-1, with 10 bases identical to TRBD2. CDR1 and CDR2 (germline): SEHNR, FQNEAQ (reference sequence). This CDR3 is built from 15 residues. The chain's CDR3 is CASSFASGSYNEQFF. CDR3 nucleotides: TGTGCCAGCAGCTTTGCTAGCGGGAGCTACAATGAACAGTTCTTC. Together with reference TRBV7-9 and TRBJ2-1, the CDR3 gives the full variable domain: DTGVSQNPRHKITKRGQNVTFRCDPISEHNRLYWYRQTLGQGPEFLTYFQNEAQLEKSRLLSDRFSAERPKGSFSTLEIQRTEQGDSAMYLCASSFASGSYNEQFFGPGTRLTVL.

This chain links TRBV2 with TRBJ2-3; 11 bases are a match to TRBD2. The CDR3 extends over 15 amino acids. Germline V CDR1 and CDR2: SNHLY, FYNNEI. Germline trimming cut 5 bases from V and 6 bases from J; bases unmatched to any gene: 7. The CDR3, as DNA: TGTGCCAGCAGTCGTCTAGCGGGAGGAGGGGATACGCAGTATTTT. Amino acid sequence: CASSRLAGGGDTQYF.

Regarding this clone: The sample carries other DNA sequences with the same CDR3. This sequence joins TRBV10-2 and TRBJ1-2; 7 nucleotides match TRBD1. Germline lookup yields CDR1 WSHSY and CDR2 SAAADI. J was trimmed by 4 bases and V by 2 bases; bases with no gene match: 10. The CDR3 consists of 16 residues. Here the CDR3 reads CASSEGQGGAPYGYTF. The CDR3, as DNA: TGCGCCAGCAGTGAGGGCCAAGGGGGCGCTCCCTATGGCTACACCTTC.

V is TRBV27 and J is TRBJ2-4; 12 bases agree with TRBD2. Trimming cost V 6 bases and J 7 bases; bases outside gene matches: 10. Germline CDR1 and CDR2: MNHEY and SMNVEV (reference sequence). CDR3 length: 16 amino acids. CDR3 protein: CASRLTSGSWWNIQYF. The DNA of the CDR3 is TGTGCCAGCAGACTGACTAGCGGGAGTTGGTGGAACATTCAGTACTTC.

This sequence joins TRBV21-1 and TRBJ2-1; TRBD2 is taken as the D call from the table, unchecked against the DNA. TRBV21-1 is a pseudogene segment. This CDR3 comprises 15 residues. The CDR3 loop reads CASSKGAGRYDEQFF. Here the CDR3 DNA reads TGTGCCAGCAGCAAAGGAGCAGGGAGGTATGATGAGCAGTTCTTC.

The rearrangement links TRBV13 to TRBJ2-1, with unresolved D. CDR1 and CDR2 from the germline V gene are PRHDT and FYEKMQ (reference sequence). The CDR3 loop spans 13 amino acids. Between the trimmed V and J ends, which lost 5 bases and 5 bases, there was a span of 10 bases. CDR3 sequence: CASSSASNNEQFF. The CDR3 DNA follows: TGTGCCAGCAGCAGCGCGTCGAACAATGAGCAGTTCTTC. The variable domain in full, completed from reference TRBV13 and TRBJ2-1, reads AAGVIQSPRHLIKEKRETATLKCYPIPRHDTVYWYQQGPGQDPQFLISFYEKMQSDKGSIPDRFSAQQFSDYHSELNMSSLELGDSALYFCASSSASNNEQFFGPGTRLTVL.

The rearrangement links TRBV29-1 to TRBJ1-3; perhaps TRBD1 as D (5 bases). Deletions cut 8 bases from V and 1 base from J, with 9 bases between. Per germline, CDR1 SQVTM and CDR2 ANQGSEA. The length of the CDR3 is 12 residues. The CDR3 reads CSFRDSGNTIYF. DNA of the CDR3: TGCAGCTTCAGGGATTCTGGAAACACCATATATTTT.

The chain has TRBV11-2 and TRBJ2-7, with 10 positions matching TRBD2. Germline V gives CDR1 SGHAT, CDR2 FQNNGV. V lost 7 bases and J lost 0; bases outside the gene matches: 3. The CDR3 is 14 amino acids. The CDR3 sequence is CASIASGSSYEQYF. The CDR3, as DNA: TGTGCCAGCATTGCTAGCGGGAGCTCCTACGAGCAGTACTTC.

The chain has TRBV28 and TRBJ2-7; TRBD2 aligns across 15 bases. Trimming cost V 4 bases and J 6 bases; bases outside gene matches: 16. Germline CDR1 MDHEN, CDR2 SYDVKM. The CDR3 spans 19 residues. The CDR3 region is CASSYPPGTSGRLLSEQYF. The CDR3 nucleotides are TGTGCCAGCAGTTACCCCCCCGGGACTAGCGGGAGGCTCCTTAGCGAGCAGTACTTC.

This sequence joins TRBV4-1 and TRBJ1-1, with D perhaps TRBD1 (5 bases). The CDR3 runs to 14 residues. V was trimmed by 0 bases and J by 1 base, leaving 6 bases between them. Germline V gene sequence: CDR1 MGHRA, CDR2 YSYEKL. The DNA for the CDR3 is TGCGCCAGCAGCCAAGAGGGGCCGAACACTGAAGCTTTCTTT. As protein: CASSQEGPNTEAFF.

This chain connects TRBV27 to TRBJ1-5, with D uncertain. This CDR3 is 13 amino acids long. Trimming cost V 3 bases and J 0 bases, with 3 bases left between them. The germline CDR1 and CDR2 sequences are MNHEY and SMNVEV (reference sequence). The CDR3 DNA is TGTGCCAGCAGTTTCTATAGCAATCAGCCCCAGCATTTT. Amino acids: CASSFYSNQPQHF.

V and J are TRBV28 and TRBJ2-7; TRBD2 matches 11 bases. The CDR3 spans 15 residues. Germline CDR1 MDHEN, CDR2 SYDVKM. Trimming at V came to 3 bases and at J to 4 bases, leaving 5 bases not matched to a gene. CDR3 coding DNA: TGTGCCAGCAGTTTCCATAGCGGGAGGGTTTACGAGCAGTACTTC. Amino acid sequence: CASSFHSGRVYEQYF.

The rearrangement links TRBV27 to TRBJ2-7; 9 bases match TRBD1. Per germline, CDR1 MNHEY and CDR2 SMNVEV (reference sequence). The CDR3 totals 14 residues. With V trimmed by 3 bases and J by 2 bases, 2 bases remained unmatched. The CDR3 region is CASSFGTGPYEQYF. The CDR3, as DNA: TGTGCCAGCAGTTTTGGGACAGGGCCCTACGAGCAGTACTTC.